The 2 T cell receptor beta chains reported below all come from one sample, sequenced in a study of CD4 T cells in relation to SARS-CoV-2 and coronaviruses. Their specific antigens are unknown. CD4+ T cells from unexposed donors were obtained before the COVID-19 pandemic (2011-2018). After nine to ten days of culture, CD4+ T cells were isolated. Clones were read by immunoSEQ multiplex PCR, and TCRdb kept only the in-frame ones, dropping some. The table has roughly 30,000 clones, around three quarters seen once. What was sequenced was CD4+ T cells from PBMCs, cultured in vitro. The receptors were sampled from a human donor in good health.

V usage is TRBV7-9 and J usage is TRBJ1-1; a weak D match, TRBD1 (5 bases). This CDR3 is built from 12 residues. The V end lost 6 bases, the J end lost 5 bases, and 10 bases lay between the germline ends. Per germline, CDR1 SEHNR and CDR2 FQNEAQ (reference sequence). This chain's CDR3 is CASRGVGTEAFF. The CDR3 DNA follows: TGTGCCAGCAGGGGGGTAGGAACTGAAGCTTTCTTT.

The rearrangement joins TRBV12-3 or TRBV12-4 to TRBJ2-5; no firm D call. This CDR3 has 12 amino acids. The V gene lost 2 bases and the J gene lost 4 bases, with 5 bases spanning the gap. The CDR3 DNA reads TGTGCCAGCAGTTTACAAGGAGAGACCCAGTACTTC. Encoded protein: CASSLQGETQYF.